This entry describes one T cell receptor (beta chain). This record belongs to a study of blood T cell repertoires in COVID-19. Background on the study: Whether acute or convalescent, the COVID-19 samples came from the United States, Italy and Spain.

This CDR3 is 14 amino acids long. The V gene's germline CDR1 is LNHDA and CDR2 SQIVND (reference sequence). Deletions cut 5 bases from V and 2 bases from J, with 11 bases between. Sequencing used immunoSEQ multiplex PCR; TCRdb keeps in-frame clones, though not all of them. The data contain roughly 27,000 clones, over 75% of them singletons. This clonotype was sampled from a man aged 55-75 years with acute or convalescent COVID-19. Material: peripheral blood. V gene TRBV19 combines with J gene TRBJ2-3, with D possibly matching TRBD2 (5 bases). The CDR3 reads CASSSGLITDTQYF. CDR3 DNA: TGTGCCAGTAGTTCCGGACTGATCACAGATACGCAGTATTTT.